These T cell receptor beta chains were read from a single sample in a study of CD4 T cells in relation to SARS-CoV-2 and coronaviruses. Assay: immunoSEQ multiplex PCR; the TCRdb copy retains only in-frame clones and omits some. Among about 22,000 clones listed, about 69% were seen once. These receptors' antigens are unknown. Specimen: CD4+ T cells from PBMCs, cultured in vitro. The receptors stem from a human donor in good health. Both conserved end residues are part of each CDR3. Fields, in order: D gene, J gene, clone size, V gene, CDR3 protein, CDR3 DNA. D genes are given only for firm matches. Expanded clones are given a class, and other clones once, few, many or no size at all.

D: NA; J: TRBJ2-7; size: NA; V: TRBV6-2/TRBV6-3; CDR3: CASSSSSYEQYF; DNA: TGTGCCAGCAGTTCAAGCTCCTACGAGCAGTACTTC
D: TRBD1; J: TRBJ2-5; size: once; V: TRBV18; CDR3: CASSPSVTGKTQYF; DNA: TGTGCCAGCTCACCATCGGTGACAGGGAAGACCCAGTACTTC
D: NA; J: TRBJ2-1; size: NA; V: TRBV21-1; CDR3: CASRKKRSYNEQFF; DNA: TGTGCCAGCAGAAAAAAGAGAAGCTACAATGAGCAGTTCTTC
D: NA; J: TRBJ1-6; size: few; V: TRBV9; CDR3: CASSVLVEGSPLHF; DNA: TGTGCCAGCAGCGTATTGGTCGAGGGGTCACCCCTCCACTTT
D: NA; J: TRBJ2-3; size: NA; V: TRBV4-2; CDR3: CASSQNPRPFTDTQYF; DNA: TGTGCCAGCAGCCAAAACCCTCGTCCCTTCACAGATACGCAGTATTTT
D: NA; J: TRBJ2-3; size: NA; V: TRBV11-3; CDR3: CASSLGEAVGSTDTQYF; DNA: TGTGCCAGCAGCTTAGGGGAGGCGGTCGGAAGCACAGATACGCAGTATTTT
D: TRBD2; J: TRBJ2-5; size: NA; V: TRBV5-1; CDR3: CASSWTGGGFQETQYF; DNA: TGCGCCAGCAGCTGGACTGGCGGGGGATTCCAAGAGACCCAGTACTTC
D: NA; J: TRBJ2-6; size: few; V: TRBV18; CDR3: CASSPRARGGFSGANVLTF; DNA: TGTGCCAGCTCACCAAGAGCCAGGGGGGGTTTCTCTGGGGCCAACGTCCTGACTTTC
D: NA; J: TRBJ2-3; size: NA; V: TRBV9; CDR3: CASSQRTGGTSTDTQYF; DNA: TGTGCCAGCAGCCAAAGGACAGGAGGGACTAGCACAGATACGCAGTATTTT
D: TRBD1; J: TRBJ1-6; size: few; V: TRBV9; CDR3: CASSVEGPGGSPLHF; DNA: TGTGCCAGCAGCGTAGAGGGCCCAGGGGGATCACCCCTCCACTTT
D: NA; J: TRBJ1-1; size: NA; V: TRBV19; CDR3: CASSTFSLGFYTEAFF; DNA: TGTGCCAGTAGTACTTTCTCGTTAGGGTTCTATACTGAAGCTTTCTTT
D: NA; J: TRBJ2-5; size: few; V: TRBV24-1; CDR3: CATSDPHGTGVETQYF; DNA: TGTGCCACCAGTGACCCCCATGGGACTGGGGTAGAGACCCAGTACTTC
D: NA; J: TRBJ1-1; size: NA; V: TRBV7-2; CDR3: CASSFSRVTEAFF; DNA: TGTGCCAGCAGCTTCTCCAGGGTCACTGAAGCTTTCTTT
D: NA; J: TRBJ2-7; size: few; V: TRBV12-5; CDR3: CASGSPGKQYF; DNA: TGTGCTAGTGGTTCCCCAGGGAAGCAGTACTTC
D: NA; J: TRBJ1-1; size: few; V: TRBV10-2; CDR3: CASSESFGTEAFF; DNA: TGCGCCAGCAGTGAGTCGTTCGGGACTGAAGCTTTCTTT
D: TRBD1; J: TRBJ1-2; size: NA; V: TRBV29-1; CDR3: CSVDGRQGGEELPNYGYTF; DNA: TGCAGCGTTGACGGCCGACAGGGGGGGGAGGAGTTACCTAACTATGGCTACACCTTC
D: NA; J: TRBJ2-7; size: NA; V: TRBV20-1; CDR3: CSAKGVNEQYF; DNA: TGCAGTGCTAAGGGAGTAAACGAGCAGTACTTC
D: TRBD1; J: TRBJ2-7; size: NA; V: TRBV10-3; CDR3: CATIRQGTSYEQYF; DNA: TGTGCCACCATTAGACAGGGTACCTCCTACGAGCAGTACTTC
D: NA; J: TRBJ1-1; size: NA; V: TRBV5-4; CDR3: CASSFPNTEAFF; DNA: TGTGCCAGCAGCTTCCCGAATACTGAAGCTTTCTTT
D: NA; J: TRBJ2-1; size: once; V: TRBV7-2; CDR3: CASSLVADSYNEQFF; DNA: TGTGCCAGCAGCTTAGTAGCGGACTCCTACAATGAGCAGTTCTTC
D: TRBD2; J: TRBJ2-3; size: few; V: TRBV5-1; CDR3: CASSYGTSGRTDTQYF; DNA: TGCGCCAGCAGTTACGGGACTAGCGGAAGAACAGATACGCAGTATTTT
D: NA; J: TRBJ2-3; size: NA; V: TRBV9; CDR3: CASSFQGTDTQYF; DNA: TGTGCCAGCAGCTTCCAGGGCACAGATACGCAGTATTTT
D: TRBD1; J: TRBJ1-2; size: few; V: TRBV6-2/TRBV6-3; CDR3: CASSRTGDPNYGYTF; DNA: TGTGCCAGCAGTCGCACAGGGGACCCCAACTATGGCTACACCTTC
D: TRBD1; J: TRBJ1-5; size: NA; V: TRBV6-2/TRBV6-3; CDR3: CASSAAGTENQPQHF; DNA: TGTGCCAGCAGTGCCGCCGGGACAGAGAATCAGCCCCAGCATTTT
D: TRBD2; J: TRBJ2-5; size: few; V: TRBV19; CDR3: CASSSGTSGLETQYF; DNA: TGTGCCAGTAGTTCCGGGACTAGCGGGTTGGAGACCCAGTACTTC
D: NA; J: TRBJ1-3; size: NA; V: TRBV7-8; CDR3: CASSLAGGVGNTIYF; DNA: TGTGCCAGCAGCTTAGCGGGGGGAGTCGGAAACACCATATATTTT
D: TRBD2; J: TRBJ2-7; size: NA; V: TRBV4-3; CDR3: CASSQESGGRRREQYF; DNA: TGCGCCAGCAGCCAAGAATCGGGGGGGAGGCGCAGGGAGCAGTACTTC
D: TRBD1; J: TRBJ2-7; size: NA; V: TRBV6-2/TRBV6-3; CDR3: CASSGQALAYEQYF; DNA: TGTGCCAGCAGTGGACAGGCTTTGGCCTACGAGCAGTACTTC
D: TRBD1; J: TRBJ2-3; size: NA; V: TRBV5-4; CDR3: CASRQGWARGDTQYF; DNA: TGTGCCAGCAGACAGGGGTGGGCGAGAGGAGATACGCAGTATTTT
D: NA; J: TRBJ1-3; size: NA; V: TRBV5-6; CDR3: CASSFTGQFGNTIYF; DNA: TGTGCCAGCAGCTTCACAGGGCAGTTCGGAAACACCATATATTTT
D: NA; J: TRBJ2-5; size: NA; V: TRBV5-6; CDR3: CASSWDGQARAMGTQYF; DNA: TGTGCCAGCAGCTGGGATGGGCAGGCCAGGGCAATGGGGACCCAGTACTTC
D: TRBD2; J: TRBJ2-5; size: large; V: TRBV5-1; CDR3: CASSKGTSGGQETQYF; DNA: TGCGCCAGCAGCAAAGGGACTAGCGGGGGCCAAGAGACCCAGTACTTC
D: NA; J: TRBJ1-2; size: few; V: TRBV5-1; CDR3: CASSPHGPNGYTF; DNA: TGCGCCAGCAGCCCGCATGGGCCAAATGGCTACACCTTC
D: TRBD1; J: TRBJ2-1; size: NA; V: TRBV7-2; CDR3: CASSSQGAGNEQFF; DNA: TGTGCCAGCAGCTCACAGGGGGCTGGCAATGAGCAGTTCTTC
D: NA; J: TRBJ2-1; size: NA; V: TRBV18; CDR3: CASSPRDLRIGNEQFF; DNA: TGTGCCAGCTCACCACGGGACCTTCGGATAGGCAATGAGCAGTTCTTC
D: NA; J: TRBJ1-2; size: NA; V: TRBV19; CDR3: CASSIHRDRSGYGYTF; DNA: TGTGCCAGTAGTATTCACAGGGATCGGTCTGGGTATGGCTACACCTTC
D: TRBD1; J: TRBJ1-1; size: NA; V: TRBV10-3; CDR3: CANRDREATEAFF; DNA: TGTGCCAACAGGGACAGGGAGGCGACTGAAGCTTTCTTT
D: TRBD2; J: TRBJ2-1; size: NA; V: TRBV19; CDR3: CASSPRTSGRHGDEQFF; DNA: TGTGCCAGTAGTCCGAGGACTAGCGGGAGACATGGCGATGAGCAGTTCTTC
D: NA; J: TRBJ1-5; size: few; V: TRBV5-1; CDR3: CASSLEGETNQPQHF; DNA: TGCGCCAGCAGCTTGGAGGGCGAAACTAATCAGCCCCAGCATTTT
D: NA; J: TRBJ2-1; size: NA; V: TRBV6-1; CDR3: CASSEQRYSYNEQFF; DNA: TGTGCCAGCAGTGAACAGCGTTACTCCTACAATGAGCAGTTCTTC
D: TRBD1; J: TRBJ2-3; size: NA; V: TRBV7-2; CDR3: CASSFGQGWDTQYF; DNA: TGTGCCAGCAGCTTCGGACAGGGTTGGGATACGCAGTATTTT
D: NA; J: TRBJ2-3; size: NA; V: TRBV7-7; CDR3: CASSPGGSGVTDTQYF; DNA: TGTGCTAGCAGCCCAGGCGGTAGCGGCGTCACAGATACGCAGTATTTT
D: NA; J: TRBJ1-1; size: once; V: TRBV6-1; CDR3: CASSDRRKNTEAFF; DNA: TGTGCCAGCAGTGATAGACGGAAGAACACTGAAGCTTTCTTT
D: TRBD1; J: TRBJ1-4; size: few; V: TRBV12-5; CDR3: CASGLVLGTEVLKLFF; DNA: TGTGCTAGTGGTTTGGTCCTCGGGACAGAGGTGTTGAAACTGTTTTTT
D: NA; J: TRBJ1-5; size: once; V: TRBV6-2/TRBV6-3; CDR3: CASSPRGGYNQPQHF; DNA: TGTGCCAGCAGCCCGAGGGGAGGTTATAATCAGCCCCAGCATTTT
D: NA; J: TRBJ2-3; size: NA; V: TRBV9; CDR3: CASSKQGMGTDTQYF; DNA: TGTGCCAGCAGCAAACAGGGTATGGGCACAGATACGCAGTATTTT
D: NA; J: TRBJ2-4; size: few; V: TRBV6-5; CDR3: CASTQGYIQYF; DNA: TGTGCCAGCACCCAGGGATACATTCAGTACTTC
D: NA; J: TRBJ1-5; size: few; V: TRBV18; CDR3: CASSPGDRDQPQHF; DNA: TGTGCCAGCTCACCTGGGGACCGGGATCAGCCCCAGCATTTT
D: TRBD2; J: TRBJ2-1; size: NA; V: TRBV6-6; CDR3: CASSSSRGGGQFF; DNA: TGTGCCAGCAGTTCGTCTCGGGGGGGCGGGCAGTTCTTC